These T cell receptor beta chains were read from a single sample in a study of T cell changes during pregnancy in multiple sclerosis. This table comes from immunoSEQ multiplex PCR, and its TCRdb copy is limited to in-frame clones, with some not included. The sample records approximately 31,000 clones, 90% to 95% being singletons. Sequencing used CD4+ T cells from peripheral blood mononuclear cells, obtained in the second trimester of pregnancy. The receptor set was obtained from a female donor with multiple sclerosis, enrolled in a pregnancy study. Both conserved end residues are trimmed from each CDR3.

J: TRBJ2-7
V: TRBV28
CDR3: ASSRHDRGRGNEQY

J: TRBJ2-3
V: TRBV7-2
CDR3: ASSYRGTDTQY

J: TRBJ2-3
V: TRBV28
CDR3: ASSSPSGKVTDTQY

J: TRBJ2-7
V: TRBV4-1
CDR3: ASSQERTGKQY

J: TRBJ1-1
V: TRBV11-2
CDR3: ASSLDRVEAF

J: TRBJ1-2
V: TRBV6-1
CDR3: ASSPFSYGYT

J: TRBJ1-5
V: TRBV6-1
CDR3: ASSELFSNQPQH

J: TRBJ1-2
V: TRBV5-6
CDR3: ASLEAGSNYGYT

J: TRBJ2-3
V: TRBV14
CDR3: ASSQDIAGGRTDTQY

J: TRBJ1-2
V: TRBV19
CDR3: ASNTNYGYT

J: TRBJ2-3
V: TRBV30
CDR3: AWSYASGGNTQY

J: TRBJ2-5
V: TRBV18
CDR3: ASSPLLSGQETQY

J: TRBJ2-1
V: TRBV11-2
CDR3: ASSLAAYSGMVPNEQF

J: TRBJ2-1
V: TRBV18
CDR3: ASSHRELAGGEQF

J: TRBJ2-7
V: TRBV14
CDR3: ASSQGSGRTYEQY

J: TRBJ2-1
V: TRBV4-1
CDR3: ASSQPGTNRRSEQF

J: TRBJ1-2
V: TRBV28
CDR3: ASSFRVSFYGYT

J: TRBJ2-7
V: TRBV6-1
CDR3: ASSEGQGAFYEQY

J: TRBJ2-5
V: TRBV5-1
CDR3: ASSGGVTTQY

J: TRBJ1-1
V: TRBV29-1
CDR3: SVFGQGVRTEAF

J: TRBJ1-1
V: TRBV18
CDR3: ASFFSENTEAF

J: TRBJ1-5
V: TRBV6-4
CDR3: ASSTSWSQPQH

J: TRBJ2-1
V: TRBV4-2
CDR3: ASSQESLREQF

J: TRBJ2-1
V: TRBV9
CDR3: ASSVASYSASGPWRRRGNEQF

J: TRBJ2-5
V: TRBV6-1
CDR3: ASSEMAGDRETQY

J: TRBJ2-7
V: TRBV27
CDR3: ARRRASGGHCIHEQY

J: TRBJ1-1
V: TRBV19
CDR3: ASSIGTGGRRDTEAF

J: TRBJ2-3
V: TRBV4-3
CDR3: ASSQGLAGTDTQY

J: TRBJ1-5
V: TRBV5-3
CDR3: ARSYGRSRNQPQH

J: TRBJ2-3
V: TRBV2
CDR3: ASSEAGGNTVTQY

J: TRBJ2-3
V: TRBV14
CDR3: ASSPLGRTSTDTQY

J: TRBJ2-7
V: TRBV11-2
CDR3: ASTPGLTPGLANYEQY

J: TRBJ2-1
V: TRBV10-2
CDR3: ASSGISGSTEQF

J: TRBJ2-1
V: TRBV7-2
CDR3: ASSYDRVDEQF

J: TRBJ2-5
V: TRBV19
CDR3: ASRGFYQETQY

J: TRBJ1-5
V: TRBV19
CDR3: ASSIQNNQPQH

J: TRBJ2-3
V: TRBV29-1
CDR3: SVEVAAGGTQY

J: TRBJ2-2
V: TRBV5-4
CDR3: ASSPGLAGANTGELF

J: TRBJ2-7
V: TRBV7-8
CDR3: ASSDPGQVRQY

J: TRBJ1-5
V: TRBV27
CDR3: ASSPPGGGSQH

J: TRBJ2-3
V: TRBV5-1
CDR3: ASNVGRRETGGDTQY

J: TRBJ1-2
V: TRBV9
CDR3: ASSVGGIGGYT

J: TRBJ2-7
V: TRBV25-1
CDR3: ASSEYIRGGEQY

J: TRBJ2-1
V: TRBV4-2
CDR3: ASSQDLVEQF

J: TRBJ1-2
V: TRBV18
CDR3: ASSPQGGTSPDGYT

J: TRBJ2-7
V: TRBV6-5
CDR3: ASSYSLKQAGEQY

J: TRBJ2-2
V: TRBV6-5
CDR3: ASSRPGLLTGELF

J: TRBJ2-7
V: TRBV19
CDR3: ASSGFIGSEYEQY

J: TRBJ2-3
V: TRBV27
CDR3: ASSLVIAADTQY

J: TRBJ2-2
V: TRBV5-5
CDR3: ASSLQLGNTGELF

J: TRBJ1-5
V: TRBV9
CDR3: ASSSYPTGVSNQPQH

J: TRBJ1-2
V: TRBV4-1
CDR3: ASSPREGSHYGYT

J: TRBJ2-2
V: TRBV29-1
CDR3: SVEDLRGTGELF